The T cell receptor (beta chain) under discussion was sequenced for a study of blood T cell repertoires in COVID-19. Study-level background: Acute-phase and convalescent COVID-19 samples originated in the United States, Italy and Spain.

Germline trimming cut 0 bases from V and 4 bases from J; bases unmatched to any gene: 5. From germline, CDR1 is SGHRS and CDR2 YFSETQ. The CDR3 length is 16 residues. Enrolled through a virtual design, the participants were between 18 and 89 years of age and came from around 25 US areas. Two negative PCRs, clearance, or symptom resolution were required of recovered Cohort 3 donors. Under the authors' procedure: Amplified reference gene primers provided the basis for estimating nucleated cell counts. Data came from immunoSEQ multiplex PCR; TCRdb stores just in-frame clones and leaves some out. That table gives V, J and clone size, and the DNA gave D and trimming. The sample records a few hundred thousand clones, around 83% being singletons.

The sample was PBMCs or T cells enriched from blood (not recorded which). The chain carries TRBV5-1 and TRBJ1-3; TRBD1 agrees at 9 bases. The TCR sequence derives from a woman aged 45-65 years who had recovered from COVID-19. In nucleotides, the CDR3 is TGCGCCAGCAGCTTGGGGACAGGGGCCAGAGGAAACACCATATATTTT. Its translation: CASSLGTGARGNTIYF.